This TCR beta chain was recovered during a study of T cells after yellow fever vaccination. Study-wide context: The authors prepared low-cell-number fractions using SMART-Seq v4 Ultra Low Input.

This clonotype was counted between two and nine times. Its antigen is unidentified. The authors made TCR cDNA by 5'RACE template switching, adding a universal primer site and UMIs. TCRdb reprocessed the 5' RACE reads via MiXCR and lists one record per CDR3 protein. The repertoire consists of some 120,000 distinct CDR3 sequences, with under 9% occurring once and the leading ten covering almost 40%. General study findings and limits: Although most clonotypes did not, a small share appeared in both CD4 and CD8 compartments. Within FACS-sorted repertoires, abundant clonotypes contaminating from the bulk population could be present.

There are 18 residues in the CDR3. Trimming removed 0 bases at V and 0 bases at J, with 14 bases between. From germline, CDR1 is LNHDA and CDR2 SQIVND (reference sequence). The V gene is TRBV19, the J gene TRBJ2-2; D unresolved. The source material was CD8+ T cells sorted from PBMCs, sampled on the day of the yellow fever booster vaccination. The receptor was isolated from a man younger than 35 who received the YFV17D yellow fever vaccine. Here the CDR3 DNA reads TGTGCCAGTAGTATAGAGGAGAGAAGCGAGACGAACACCGGGGAGCTGTTTTTT. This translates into CASSIEERSETNTGELFF.